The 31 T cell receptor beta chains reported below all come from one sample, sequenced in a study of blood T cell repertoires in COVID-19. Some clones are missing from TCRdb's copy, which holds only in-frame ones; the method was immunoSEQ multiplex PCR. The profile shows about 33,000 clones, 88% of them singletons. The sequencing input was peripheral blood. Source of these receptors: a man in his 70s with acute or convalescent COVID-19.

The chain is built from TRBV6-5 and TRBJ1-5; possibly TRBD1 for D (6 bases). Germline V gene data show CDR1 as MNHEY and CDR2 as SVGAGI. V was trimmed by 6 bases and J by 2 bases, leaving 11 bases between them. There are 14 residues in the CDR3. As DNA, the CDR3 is TGTGCCAGCAGGAGGAACAGGGGCAATCAGCCCCAGCATTTT. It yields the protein CASRRNRGNQPQHF.

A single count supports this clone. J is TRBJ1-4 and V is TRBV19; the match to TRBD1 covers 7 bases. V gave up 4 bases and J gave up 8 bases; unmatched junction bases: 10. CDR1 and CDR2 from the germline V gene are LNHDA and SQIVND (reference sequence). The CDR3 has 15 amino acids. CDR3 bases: TGTGCCAGTAGTAGCTTGGGACAGTCTGGAGAAAAACTGTTTTTT. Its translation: CASSSLGQSGEKLFF.

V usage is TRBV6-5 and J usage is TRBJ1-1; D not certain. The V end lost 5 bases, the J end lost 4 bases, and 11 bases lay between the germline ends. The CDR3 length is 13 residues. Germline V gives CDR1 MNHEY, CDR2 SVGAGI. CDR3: CASSREESTEAFF. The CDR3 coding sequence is TGTGCCAGCAGTCGGGAGGAAAGCACTGAAGCTTTCTTT.

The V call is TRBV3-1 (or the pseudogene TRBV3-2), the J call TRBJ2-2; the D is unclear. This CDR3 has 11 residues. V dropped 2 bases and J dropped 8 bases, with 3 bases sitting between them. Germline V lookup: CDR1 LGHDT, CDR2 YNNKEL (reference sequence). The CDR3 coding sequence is TGTGCCAGCAGCCAATTAGGGGAGCTGTTTTTT. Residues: CASSQLGELFF.

CDR3: CASSSQGVGTEAFF. The CDR3, as DNA: TGTGCCAGCAGTTCACAGGGGGTAGGCACTGAAGCTTTCTTT. The gene calls are TRBV28 and TRBJ1-1, with 8 bases that match TRBD1. V lost 4 bases, J lost 4 bases, and 5 bases stayed unmatched. The CDR3 has 14 amino acids. CDR1 and CDR2 from the germline V gene are MDHEN and SYDVKM.

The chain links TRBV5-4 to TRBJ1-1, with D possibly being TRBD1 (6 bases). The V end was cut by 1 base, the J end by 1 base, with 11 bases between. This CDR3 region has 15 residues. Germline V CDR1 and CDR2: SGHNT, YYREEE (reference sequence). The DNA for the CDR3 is TGTGCCAGCAGCTTGATTGCAGGGGAGAACACTGAAGCTTTCTTT. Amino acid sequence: CASSLIAGENTEAFF.

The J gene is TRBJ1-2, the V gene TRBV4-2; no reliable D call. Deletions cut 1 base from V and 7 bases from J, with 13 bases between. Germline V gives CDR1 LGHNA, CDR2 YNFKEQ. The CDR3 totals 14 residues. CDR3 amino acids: CASSQGEYSGGYTF. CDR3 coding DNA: TGTGCCAGCAGCCAAGGGGAGTACTCGGGTGGCTACACCTTC.

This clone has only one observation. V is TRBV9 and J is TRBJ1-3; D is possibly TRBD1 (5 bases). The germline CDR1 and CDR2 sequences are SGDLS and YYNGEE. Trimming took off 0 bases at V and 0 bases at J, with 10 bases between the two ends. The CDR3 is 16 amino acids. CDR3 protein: CASSVGGVSSGNTIYF. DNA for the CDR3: TGTGCCAGCAGCGTAGGGGGGGTCAGCTCTGGAAACACCATATATTTT.

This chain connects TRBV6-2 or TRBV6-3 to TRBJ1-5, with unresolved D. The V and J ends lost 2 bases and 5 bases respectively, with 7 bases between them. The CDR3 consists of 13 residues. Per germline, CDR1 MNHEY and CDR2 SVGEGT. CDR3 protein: CASSYSADQPQHF. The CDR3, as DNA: TGTGCCAGCAGTTACAGCGCCGATCAGCCCCAGCATTTT.

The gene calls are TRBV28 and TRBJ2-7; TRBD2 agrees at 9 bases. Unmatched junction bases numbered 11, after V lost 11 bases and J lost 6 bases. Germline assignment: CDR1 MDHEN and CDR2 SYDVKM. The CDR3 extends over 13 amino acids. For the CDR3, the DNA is TGTGCCTCCGCGGGGGGGCTTAGGGGCGAGCAGTACTTC. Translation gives CASAGGLRGEQYF. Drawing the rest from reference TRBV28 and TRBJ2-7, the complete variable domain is DVKVTQSSRYLVKRTGEKVFLECVQDMDHENMFWYRQDPGLGLRLIYFSYDVKMKEKGDIPEGYSVSREKKERFSLILESASTNQTSMYLCASAGGLRGEQYFGPGTRLTVT.

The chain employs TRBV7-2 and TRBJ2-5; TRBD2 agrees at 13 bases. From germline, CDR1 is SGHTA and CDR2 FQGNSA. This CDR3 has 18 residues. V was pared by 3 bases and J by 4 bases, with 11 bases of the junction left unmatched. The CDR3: CASSFRTSGRPRRETQYF. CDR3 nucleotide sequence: TGTGCCAGCAGCTTCAGGACTAGCGGGAGACCCAGACGAGAGACCCAGTACTTC.

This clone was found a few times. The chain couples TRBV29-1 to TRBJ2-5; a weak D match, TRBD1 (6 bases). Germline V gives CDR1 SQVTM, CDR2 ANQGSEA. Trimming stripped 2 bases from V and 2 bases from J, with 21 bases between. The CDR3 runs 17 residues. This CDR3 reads CSVEWTPGQDLQETQYF. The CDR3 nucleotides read TGCAGCGTTGAATGGACACCGGGACAAGACTTGCAAGAGACCCAGTACTTC.

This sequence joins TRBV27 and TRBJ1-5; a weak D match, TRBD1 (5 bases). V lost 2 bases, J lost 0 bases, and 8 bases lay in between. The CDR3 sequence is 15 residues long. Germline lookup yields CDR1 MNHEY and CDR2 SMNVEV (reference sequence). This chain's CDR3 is CASSLRGNSNQPQHF. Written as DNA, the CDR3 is TGTGCCAGCAGTTTAAGGGGAAATAGCAATCAGCCCCAGCATTTT.

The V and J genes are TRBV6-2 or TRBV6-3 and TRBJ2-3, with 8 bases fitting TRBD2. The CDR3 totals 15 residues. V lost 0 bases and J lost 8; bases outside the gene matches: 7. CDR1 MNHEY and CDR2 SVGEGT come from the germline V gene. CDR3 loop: CASSYSTSGKRTQYF. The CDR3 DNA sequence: TGTGCCAGCAGTTACTCCACTAGCGGCAAACGTACGCAGTATTTT.

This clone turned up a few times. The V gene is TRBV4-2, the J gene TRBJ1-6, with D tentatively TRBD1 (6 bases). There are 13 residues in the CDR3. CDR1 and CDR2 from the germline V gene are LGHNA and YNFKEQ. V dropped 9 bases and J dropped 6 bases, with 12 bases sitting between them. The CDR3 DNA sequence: TGTGCCAGTAACAGGGAACTTAATTCACCCCTCCACTTT. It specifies CASNRELNSPLHF.

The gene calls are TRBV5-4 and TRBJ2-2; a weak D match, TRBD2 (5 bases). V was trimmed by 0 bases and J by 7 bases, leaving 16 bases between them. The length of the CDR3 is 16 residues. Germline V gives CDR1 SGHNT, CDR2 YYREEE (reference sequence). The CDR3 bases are TGTGCCAGCAGCTTGGGTTTAGGCCTCGAGGGCGGGGAGCTGTTTTTT. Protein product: CASSLGLGLEGGELFF.

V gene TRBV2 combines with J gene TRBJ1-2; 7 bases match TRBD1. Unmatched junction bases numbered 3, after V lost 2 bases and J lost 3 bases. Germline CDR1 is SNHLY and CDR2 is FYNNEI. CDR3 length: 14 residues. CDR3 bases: TGTGCCAGCAGTGAAACTACAGGGGACTATGGCTACACCTTC. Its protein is CASSETTGDYGYTF.

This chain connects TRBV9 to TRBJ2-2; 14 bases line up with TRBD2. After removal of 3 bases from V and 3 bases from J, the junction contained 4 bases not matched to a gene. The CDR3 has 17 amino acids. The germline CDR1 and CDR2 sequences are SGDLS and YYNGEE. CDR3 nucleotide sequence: TGTGCCAGCAGCGCTCGACTAGCGGGAGGGTACACCGGGGAGCTGTTTTTT. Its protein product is CASSARLAGGYTGELFF.

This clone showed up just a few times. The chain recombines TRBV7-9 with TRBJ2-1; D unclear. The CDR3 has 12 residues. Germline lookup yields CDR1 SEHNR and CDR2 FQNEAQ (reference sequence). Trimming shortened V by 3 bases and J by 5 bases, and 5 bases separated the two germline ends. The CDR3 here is CASSLQDNEQFF. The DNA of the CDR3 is TGTGCCAGCAGCTTGCAGGACAATGAGCAGTTCTTC.

CDR3 amino acids: CASSLRQGPYEQYF. DNA for the CDR3: TGTGCCAGCAGTCTCCGACAGGGACCCTACGAGCAGTACTTC. The chain links TRBV27 to TRBJ2-7; TRBD1 matches at 7 bases. Germline V CDR1 and CDR2: MNHEY, SMNVEV (reference sequence). CDR3 length: 14 amino acids. The ends lost 5 bases at V and 2 bases at J; junction bases unmatched: 6.

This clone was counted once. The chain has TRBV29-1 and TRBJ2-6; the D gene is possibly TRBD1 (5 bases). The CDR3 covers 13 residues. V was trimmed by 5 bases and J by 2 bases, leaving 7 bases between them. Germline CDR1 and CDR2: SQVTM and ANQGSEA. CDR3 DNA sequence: TGCAGCGTTTCAGGGACTGGGGCCAACGTCCTGACTTTC. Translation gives CSVSGTGANVLTF.

CDR3 region: CASSQPPALDEQFF. Written as DNA, the CDR3 is TGTGCCAGCAGCCAACCGCCAGCGCTGGATGAGCAGTTCTTC. The chain is built from TRBV4-2 and TRBJ2-1; D uncertain. Germline V gives CDR1 LGHNA, CDR2 YNFKEQ. This CDR3 has 14 amino acids. The V end was cut by 2 bases, the J end by 8 bases, with 13 bases between.

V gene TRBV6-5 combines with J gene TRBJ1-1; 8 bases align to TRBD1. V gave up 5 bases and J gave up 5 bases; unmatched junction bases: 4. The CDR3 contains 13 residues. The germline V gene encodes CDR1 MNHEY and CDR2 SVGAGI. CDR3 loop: CASSLRQGTEAFF. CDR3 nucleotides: TGTGCCAGCAGTCTAAGACAGGGGACTGAAGCTTTCTTT.

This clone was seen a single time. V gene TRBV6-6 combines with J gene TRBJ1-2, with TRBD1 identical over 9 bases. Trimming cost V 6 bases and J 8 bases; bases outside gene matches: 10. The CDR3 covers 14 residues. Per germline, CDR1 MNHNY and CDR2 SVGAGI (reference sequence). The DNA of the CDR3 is TGTGCCAGCAGGGAGACGGGACAGGGTTTCGGCTACACCTTC. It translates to CASRETGQGFGYTF.

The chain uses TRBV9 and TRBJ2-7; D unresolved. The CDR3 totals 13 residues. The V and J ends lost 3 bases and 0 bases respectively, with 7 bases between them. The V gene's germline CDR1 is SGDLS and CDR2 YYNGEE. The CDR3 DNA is TGTGCCAGCAGCGGAGCACTCTCCTACGAGCAGTACTTC. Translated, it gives CASSGALSYEQYF.

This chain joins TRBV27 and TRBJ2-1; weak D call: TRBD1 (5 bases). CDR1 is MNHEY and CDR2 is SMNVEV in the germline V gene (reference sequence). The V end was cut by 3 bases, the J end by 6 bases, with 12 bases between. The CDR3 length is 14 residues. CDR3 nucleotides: TGTGCCAGCAGTTTTAGGGGTACGTTCAATGAGCAGTTCTTC. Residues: CASSFRGTFNEQFF.

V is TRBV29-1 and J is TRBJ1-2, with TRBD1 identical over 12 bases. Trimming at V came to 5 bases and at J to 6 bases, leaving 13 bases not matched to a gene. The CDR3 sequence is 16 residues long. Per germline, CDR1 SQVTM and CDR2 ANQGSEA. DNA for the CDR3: TGCAGCGTTTCCCTTTGGGGGGACAGGGGGCAACATGGCTACACCTTC. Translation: CSVSLWGDRGQHGYTF.

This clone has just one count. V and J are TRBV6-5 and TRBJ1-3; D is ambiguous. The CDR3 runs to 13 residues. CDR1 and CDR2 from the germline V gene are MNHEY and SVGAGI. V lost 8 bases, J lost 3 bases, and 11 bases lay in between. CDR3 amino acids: CASRGSDGNTIYF. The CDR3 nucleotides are TGTGCCAGCCGCGGGAGTGATGGAAACACCATATATTTT.

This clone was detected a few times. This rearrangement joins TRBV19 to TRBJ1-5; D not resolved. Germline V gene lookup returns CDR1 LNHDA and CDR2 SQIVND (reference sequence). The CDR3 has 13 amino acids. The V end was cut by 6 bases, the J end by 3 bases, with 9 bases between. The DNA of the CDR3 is TGTGCCAGTAGCCCCGGGGTCAATCAGCCCCAGCATTTT. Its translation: CASSPGVNQPQHF.

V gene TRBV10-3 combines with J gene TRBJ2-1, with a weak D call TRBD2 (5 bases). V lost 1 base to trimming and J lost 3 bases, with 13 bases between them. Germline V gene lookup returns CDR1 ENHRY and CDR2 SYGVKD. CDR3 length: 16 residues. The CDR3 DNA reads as TGTGCCATCAGTGAGTTCCCCCGGACTGGCTACAATGAGCAGTTCTTC. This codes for CAISEFPRTGYNEQFF.

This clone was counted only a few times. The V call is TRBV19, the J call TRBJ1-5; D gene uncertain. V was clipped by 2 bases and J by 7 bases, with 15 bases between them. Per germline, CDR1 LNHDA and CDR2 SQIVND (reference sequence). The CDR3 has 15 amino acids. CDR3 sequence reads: CASSISPVLGQPQHF. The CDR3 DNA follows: TGTGCCAGTAGTATATCCCCCGTGCTCGGGCAGCCCCAGCATTTT.